A single sample is the source of the 31 T cell receptor beta chains below, sequenced in a study of graft-versus-host responses after intestinal transplantation. Sequencing was performed with immunoSEQ multiplex PCR; in TCRdb, only in-frame clones are kept and a portion is missing. Counted here are about 51,000 clones, roughly nine tenths occurring once; the ten biggest clones make up approximately 0.6%. No cognate antigen is known for these TCRs. Specimen: unstimulated CD4+ T cells sorted from spleen or lymph node cells, collected before transplant. These receptors were taken from a human donor who was the organ donor for an intestinal transplant.

The chain couples TRBV10-2 to TRBJ2-7; D is uncertain. Germline CDR1 is WSHSY and CDR2 is SAAADI. CDR3 length: 12 amino acids. Trimming cost V 9 bases and J 3 bases, with 12 bases left between them. CDR3 sequence: CASLVSGYEQYF. The CDR3 bases are TGCGCCAGTCTAGTATCCGGCTACGAGCAGTACTTC.

The chain links TRBV6-6 to TRBJ2-3; 13 bases match TRBD2. CDR1 is MNHNY and CDR2 is SVGAGI in the germline V gene (reference sequence). The CDR3 runs to 15 residues. With V trimmed by 5 bases and J by 8 bases, 7 bases remained unmatched. The CDR3 sequence: CASSPLAGGPGTQYF. The CDR3 coding sequence is TGTGCCAGCAGTCCACTAGCGGGAGGGCCGGGTACGCAGTATTTT.

The V and J genes are TRBV27 and TRBJ1-5; D is uncertain. Germline CDR1 reads MNHEY; CDR2 reads SMNVEV (reference sequence). V lost 6 bases and J 3 bases, leaving 15 bases between the germline ends. The CDR3 consists of 15 residues. CDR3 sequence (DNA): TGTGCCAGCAGAAGTTCAAAACAGTTCAATCAGCCCCAGCATTTT. It yields the protein CASRSSKQFNQPQHF.

In nucleotides, the CDR3 is TGTGCCAGCAGCTTAACAGCACGCTACGAGCAGTACTTC. As protein: CASSLTARYEQYF. The chain is built from TRBV7-3 and TRBJ2-7; D uncertain. This CDR3 comprises 13 residues. The V end lost 0 bases, the J end lost 3 bases, and 6 bases lay between the germline ends. Germline V gives CDR1 SGHTA, CDR2 FQGTGA. Full variable domain (outside the CDR3, taken from reference TRBV7-3 and TRBJ2-7): GAGVSQTPSNKVTEKGKYVELRCDPISGHTALYWYRQSLGQGPEFLIYFQGTGAADDSGLPNDRFFAVRPEGSVSTLKIQRTERGDSAVYLCASSLTARYEQYFGPGTRLTVT.

This rearrangement joins TRBV29-1 to TRBJ2-7; TRBD2 aligns across 7 bases. CDR1 is SQVTM, CDR2 ANQGSEA, per germline. The J segment lost 5 bases and the V segment lost 6 bases, leaving 10 bases of the junction unmatched. The CDR3 has 13 amino acids. The CDR3 region is CSVGGSVSNEQYF. The DNA for the CDR3 is TGCAGCGTCGGCGGGAGCGTGTCCAACGAGCAGTACTTC.

This clone was picked up a small number of times. V usage is TRBV30 and J usage is TRBJ1-1; the D is unclear. Germline values: CDR1 GTSNPN, CDR2 SVGIG (reference sequence). V was shortened by 5 bases and J by 4 bases, with 11 bases between the two germline ends. The CDR3 spans 12 residues. The CDR3 is CAWGVRGTEAFF. DNA of the CDR3: TGTGCCTGGGGGGTTCGGGGCACTGAAGCTTTCTTT.

This clone was seen a few times. The chain is built from TRBV4-2 and TRBJ1-4, with a tentative D call TRBD1 (5 bases). The CDR3 is made up of 14 amino acids. Trimming cost V 2 bases and J 7 bases, with 11 bases left between them. The germline V gene has CDR1 LGHNA and CDR2 YNFKEQ. The chain's CDR3 is CASSQSDGGEKLFF. The CDR3 DNA sequence: TGTGCCAGCAGCCAATCAGACGGGGGTGAAAAACTGTTTTTT.

This chain links TRBV6-5 with TRBJ2-3, with D perhaps matching TRBD2 (6 bases). The germline V gene encodes CDR1 MNHEY and CDR2 SVGAGI. Between the trimmed V and J ends, which lost 4 bases and 4 bases, there was a span of 15 bases. This CDR3 is 15 amino acids long. CDR3 protein: CASSLRGESSDTQYF. CDR3 bases: TGTGCCAGCAGTTTACGCGGGGAGTCCTCAGATACGCAGTATTTT.

This clone was counted a single time. The V call is TRBV27, the J call TRBJ2-2; D is ambiguous. The germline V and J ends were trimmed by 6 bases and 6 bases, with 11 bases remaining between them. Per the germline V gene, CDR1 is MNHEY and CDR2 is SMNVEV (reference sequence). The CDR3 has 13 residues. The CDR3 is CASSFPFSGELFF. CDR3 coding DNA: TGTGCCAGCAGCTTCCCCTTTTCCGGGGAGCTGTTTTTT.

This chain links TRBV28 with TRBJ2-3; perhaps TRBD2 as D (5 bases). CDR3 length: 17 amino acids. CDR1 MDHEN and CDR2 SYDVKM come from the germline V gene. V shed 3 bases and J shed 1 base, with 17 bases lying between them. CDR3 bases: TGTGCCAGCAGTTTTTACCCTGGGAGATTCGGCACAGATACGCAGTATTTT. Protein product: CASSFYPGRFGTDTQYF.

V usage is TRBV18 and J usage is TRBJ2-1; 10 bases fit TRBD1. The ends lost 6 bases at V and 5 bases at J; junction bases unmatched: 4. This CDR3 is 14 amino acids long. Germline CDR1 KGHSH, CDR2 LQKENI. The CDR3 coding sequence is TGTGCCAGCTCCCCCGGGACAGGGGACAATGAGCAGTTCTTC. It translates to CASSPGTGDNEQFF.

This chain uses TRBV28 with TRBJ1-2; D gene unclear. This CDR3 is 12 amino acids long. Per the germline V gene, CDR1 is MDHEN and CDR2 is SYDVKM. V was shortened by 5 bases and J by 3 bases, with 7 bases between the two germline ends. The CDR3 loop is CASSPVYYGYTF. The CDR3 nucleotides are TGTGCCAGCAGTCCAGTATACTATGGCTACACCTTC.

This chain uses TRBV5-4 with TRBJ2-4, with D maybe TRBD1 (6 bases). V lost 4 bases, J lost 1 base, and 12 bases lay in between. CDR3 length equals 15 residues. CDR1 and CDR2 (germline): SGHNT, YYREEE (reference sequence). The CDR3 nucleotides are TGTGCCAGCAGCCTTCCAGGGGCCGCCAAAAACATTCAGTACTTC. This gives the protein CASSLPGAAKNIQYF. Combining the CDR3 with reference TRBV5-4 and TRBJ2-4 gives the whole variable domain ETGVTQSPTHLIKTRGQQVTLRCSSQSGHNTVSWYQQALGQGPQFIFQYYREEENGRGNFPPRFSGLQFPNYSSELNVNALELDDSALYLCASSLPGAAKNIQYFGAGTRLSVL.

The V and J genes are TRBV4-3 and TRBJ2-7; D gene unclear. The CDR3 loop spans 15 amino acids. Germline loops: CDR1 LGHNA, CDR2 YSLEER. With 0 bases removed from V and 4 bases from J, the gap between germline ends came to 13 bases. Here the CDR3 reads CASSQESSYGYEQYF. CDR3 DNA sequence: TGCGCCAGCAGCCAAGAGTCTAGTTACGGGTACGAGCAGTACTTC.

This clone was detected once. The genes are TRBV29-1 and TRBJ2-7; 8 positions match TRBD1. The CDR3 is 11 amino acids. V trimming: 6 bases; J trimming: 6 bases; junction bases outside the gene matches: 4. Germline-derived CDR1 and CDR2 are SQVTM and ANQGSEA. The CDR3 DNA follows: TGCAGCGTCGGTGACAGGGGCGAGCAGTACTTC. Translation: CSVGDRGEQYF.

The chain combines TRBV6-7 with TRBJ2-5, with D perhaps matching TRBD2 (5 bases). TRBV6-7 is placed among ORFs of uncertain function. The germline V and J ends were trimmed by 2 bases and 5 bases, with 18 bases remaining between them. The CDR3 runs 16 residues. The CDR3 sequence: CASSYPRYRRGETQYF. CDR3 DNA: TGTGCCAGCAGTTACCCCCGCTACCGGCGAGGGGAGACCCAGTACTTC.

The genes are TRBV19 and TRBJ2-7, with 8 positions matching TRBD2. CDR3 length: 15 residues. V was pared by 5 bases and J by 6 bases, with 12 bases of the junction left unmatched. Germline assignment: CDR1 LNHDA and CDR2 SQIVND (reference sequence). Written as DNA, the CDR3 is TGTGCCAGTAGTCCTCGCGGGGGGCTAGCGACCGAGCAGTACTTC. Encoded protein: CASSPRGGLATEQYF.

The rearrangement joins TRBV12-5 to TRBJ2-1, with 9 positions matching TRBD2. The CDR3 extends over 16 amino acids. The germline gives CDR1 LGHNT, CDR2 FRNRAP. Losses at the gene ends were 3 bases for V and 6 bases for J; bases not matched to a gene: 9. The CDR3 coding sequence is TGTGCTAGTGGTTTATCAGCGGGAGGCTCTCTCAATGAGCAGTTCTTC. Its protein is CASGLSAGGSLNEQFF.

The chain employs TRBV5-1 and TRBJ2-1; tentatively, D is TRBD2 (7 bases). Trimming removed 7 bases at V and 6 bases at J, with 23 bases between. The germline gives CDR1 SGHRS, CDR2 YFSETQ. The CDR3 runs 16 residues. The CDR3 sequence: CASGVTGGLGANEQFF. The CDR3 nucleotides are TGCGCCAGCGGGGTTACGGGGGGCCTGGGCGCCAATGAGCAGTTCTTC.

The rearrangement uses TRBV5-6 and TRBJ1-5; D remains ambiguous. Trimming shortened V by 0 bases and J by 1 base, and 8 bases separated the two germline ends. Per germline, CDR1 SGHDT and CDR2 YYEEEE. The CDR3 is made up of 15 amino acids. The CDR3 spells CASSLGGLSNQPQHF. CDR3 nucleotide sequence: TGTGCCAGCAGCTTGGGTGGTCTAAGCAATCAGCCCCAGCATTTT.

The rearrangement uses TRBV29-1 and TRBJ2-5; 7 positions match TRBD2. The CDR3 runs 12 residues. The trim removed 2 bases at V and 5 bases at J, leaving 2 bases unmatched. Germline CDR1 and CDR2: SQVTM and ANQGSEA. The chain's CDR3 is CSVERGGETQYF. The CDR3 nucleotides read TGCAGCGTTGAACGGGGAGGGGAGACCCAGTACTTC.

V and J are TRBV6-5 and TRBJ2-3; TRBD1 agrees at 8 bases. This CDR3 contains 14 residues. CDR1 MNHEY and CDR2 SVGAGI come from the germline V gene. After removal of 5 bases from V and 3 bases from J, the junction contained 4 bases not matched to a gene. The CDR3 spells CASSRTGMTDTQYF. Here the CDR3 DNA reads TGTGCCAGCAGTCGGACAGGGATGACAGATACGCAGTATTTT.

This chain connects TRBV6-1 to TRBJ2-1, with D hard to call. Germline V lookup: CDR1 MNHNS, CDR2 SASEGT. The V and J ends lost 5 bases and 10 bases respectively, with 12 bases between them. The CDR3 is 12 amino acids. In DNA, the CDR3 is TGTGCCAGCAGTCGTGCTAGTTTCGAGCAGTTCTTC. It translates to CASSRASFEQFF.

This chain joins TRBV5-1 and TRBJ2-5, with no clear D. Germline CDR1 and CDR2: SGHRS and YFSETQ. The CDR3 length is 15 residues. V shed 5 bases and J shed 1 base, with 15 bases lying between them. The CDR3 sequence: CASSRIPGTQETQYF. The CDR3 nucleotides read TGCGCCAGCAGTCGTATCCCAGGTACCCAAGAGACCCAGTACTTC.

This sequence joins TRBV6-1 and TRBJ1-2; D possibly corresponds to TRBD1 (6 bases). V shed 5 bases and J shed 6 bases, with 16 bases lying between them. Germline V gives CDR1 MNHNS, CDR2 SASEGT. CDR3 length: 14 amino acids. The CDR3 reads CASSLTGRADGYTF. CDR3 nucleotide sequence: TGTGCCAGCAGTCTGACAGGCAGGGCTGATGGCTACACCTTC.

The rearrangement joins TRBV7-3 to TRBJ2-7, with D maybe TRBD2 (6 bases). The CDR3 extends over 15 amino acids. In germline, CDR1 is SGHTA, CDR2 FQGTGA. V lost 5 bases and J 7 bases, leaving 21 bases between the germline ends. The DNA of the CDR3 is TGTGCCAGCAGCCAGGAGGGCTACCCGAATTCTGAGCAGTACTTC. Residues: CASSQEGYPNSEQYF.

This chain links TRBV11-3 with TRBJ2-1; 14 bases match TRBD2. The CDR3 is 19 residues long. From germline, CDR1 is SGHNT and CDR2 YENEEA. Trimming at V came to 4 bases and at J to 5 bases, leaving 13 bases not matched to a gene. The CDR3 DNA follows: TGTGCCAGCAGCTCCGCCGGGACTAGCGGGAGCCCGATTAACAATGAGCAGTTCTTC. Protein product: CASSSAGTSGSPINNEQFF.

The gene calls are TRBV27 and TRBJ1-5; D gene uncertain. CDR1 MNHEY and CDR2 SMNVEV come from the germline V gene (reference sequence). V lost 6 bases, J lost 3 bases, and 9 bases lay in between. The CDR3 consists of 13 residues. The CDR3 reads CASSRDDNQPQHF. As DNA, the CDR3 is TGTGCCAGCAGCCGGGATGACAATCAGCCCCAGCATTTT.

The CDR3 DNA sequence: TGTGCCAGCATGGGACTAGCCTCGTTGTATGAGCAGTTCTTC. Translating gives CASMGLASLYEQFF. The chain joins TRBV2 to TRBJ2-1; 9 nucleotides agree with TRBD2. Germline values: CDR1 SNHLY, CDR2 FYNNEI. The CDR3 loop spans 14 amino acids. With 7 bases clipped from V and 8 bases from J, the junction kept 9 bases outside the gene matches.

The V call is TRBV4-3, the J call TRBJ1-2, with TRBD1 matching 7 bases. The J segment lost 3 bases and the V segment lost 6 bases, leaving 10 bases of the junction unmatched. The CDR3 has 15 amino acids. The germline V gene encodes CDR1 LGHNA and CDR2 YSLEER. DNA for the CDR3: TGCGCCAGCAGTATAGGAGAGGGGGCGGACTATGGCTACACCTTC. Protein product: CASSIGEGADYGYTF.

With respect to this clone: The same CDR3 is also encoded by other DNA sequences in this sample. The V and J genes are TRBV27 and TRBJ2-2; D unresolved. The V gene lost 6 bases and the J gene lost 6 bases, with 14 bases spanning the gap. This CDR3 spans 14 amino acids. Germline lookup yields CDR1 MNHEY and CDR2 SMNVEV (reference sequence). CDR3 coding DNA: TGTGCCAGCAGAACAACGAGGTTGGCCGGGGAGCTGTTTTTT. As protein: CASRTTRLAGELFF.